This entry lists 16 T cell receptor beta chains sequenced from one sample in a study of T cells in tumors after PD-1 blockade. TCRdb's table, derived via immunoSEQ multiplex PCR, lists solely in-frame clones and lacks some. The table includes 20,000 to 25,000 clones, roughly 73% detected once. Source: PBMCs, taken before anti-PD-1 treatment. These TCRs come from a human donor with basal cell carcinoma.

The chain is built from TRBV11-3 and TRBJ2-1; 10 bases map to TRBD1. The CDR3 runs to 15 residues. Germline-derived CDR1 and CDR2 are SGHNT and YENEEA. After removal of 2 bases from V and 5 bases from J, the junction contained 3 bases not matched to a gene. Written as DNA, the CDR3 is TGTGCCAGCAGCTTATACGGGACAGGGGACAATGAGCAGTTCTTC. Translating it yields CASSLYGTGDNEQFF.

The chain is built from TRBV9 and TRBJ1-2, with D possibly matching TRBD1 (5 bases). The CDR3 is 16 amino acids. Trimming stripped 1 base from V and 0 bases from J, with 13 bases between. CDR1 is SGDLS and CDR2 is YYNGEE in the germline V gene. The chain's CDR3 is CASSVNWGPTNYGYTF. The CDR3, as DNA: TGTGCCAGCAGCGTAAACTGGGGACCCACTAACTATGGCTACACCTTC.

To note about this clone: Other nucleotide sequences from this sample produce the same CDR3. The gene calls are TRBV6-6 and TRBJ2-2; 7 nucleotides align to TRBD2. Germline CDR1 MNHNY, CDR2 SVGAGI (reference sequence). The trim removed 7 bases at V and 5 bases at J, leaving 7 bases unmatched. This CDR3 region has 14 residues. The CDR3 spells CASTPGGGTGELFF. Written as DNA, the CDR3 is TGTGCCAGCACCCCAGGCGGGGGAACCGGGGAGCTGTTTTTT.

This chain links TRBV6-4 with TRBJ2-3, with 8 positions matching TRBD2. Trimming took 7 bases from V and 3 from J; bases not matched to a gene: 9. Germline assignment: CDR1 MRHNA and CDR2 SNTAGT. The CDR3 has 15 residues. The CDR3 spells CASITWRGVTDTQYF. CDR3 nucleotides: TGTGCCAGCATTACTTGGCGGGGGGTGACAGATACGCAGTATTTT.

V is TRBV6-1 and J is TRBJ2-1; 11 bases are a match to TRBD1. Germline assignment: CDR1 MNHNS and CDR2 SASEGT. The V gene end was trimmed by 3 bases and the J gene end by 9 bases; junction bases not matched to a gene: 7. The CDR3 is 15 residues long. The CDR3 protein is CASSEAGTGGGEQFF. The CDR3 DNA reads as TGTGCCAGCAGTGAGGCCGGGACAGGGGGAGGTGAGCAGTTCTTC.

This rearrangement joins TRBV12-5 to TRBJ2-3; 8 bases map to TRBD2. The CDR3 runs to 16 residues. V trimming: 1 base; J trimming: 3 bases; junction bases outside the gene matches: 6. CDR1 is LGHNT and CDR2 is FRNRAP in the germline V gene. CDR3 bases: TGTGCTAGTGGTTTGGGGACTAGCCCTTTTACAGATACGCAGTATTTT. Residues: CASGLGTSPFTDTQYF.

The chain employs TRBV5-6 and TRBJ2-6, with D perhaps matching TRBD2 (7 bases). The ends were cut back, 4 bases at V and 6 bases at J, with 11 bases in the middle. CDR1 and CDR2 (germline): SGHDT, YYEEEE. CDR3 length equals 14 residues. In DNA, the CDR3 is TGTGCCAGCAGCCCTGGGGGGGCGGCCAACGTCCTGACTTTC. It encodes CASSPGGAANVLTF.

This clone has only one observation. The gene calls are TRBV3-1 (or the pseudogene TRBV3-2) and TRBJ1-1; possibly TRBD1 for D (6 bases). The CDR3 contains 13 residues. Germline CDR1 LGHDT, CDR2 YNNKEL (reference sequence). Trimming stripped 5 bases from V and 4 bases from J, with 11 bases between. Written as DNA, the CDR3 is TGTGCCAGCAGCGACGGACAGCTCACTGAAGCTTTCTTT. The encoded protein is CASSDGQLTEAFF.

The chain combines TRBV6-2 or TRBV6-3 with TRBJ1-5, with TRBD1 as a possible D gene (6 bases). V lost 6 bases to trimming and J lost 11 bases, with 14 bases between them. Germline V gives CDR1 MNHEY, CDR2 SVGEGT. The CDR3 covers 12 residues. CDR3 coding DNA: TGTGCCAGCAGCCTAGACAGGCTTTCCCAGCATTTT. This codes for CASSLDRLSQHF.

This clone was counted a few times. The J gene is TRBJ2-2, the V gene TRBV6-5; 10 bases fit TRBD1. The germline CDR1 and CDR2 sequences are MNHEY and SVGAGI. J lost 4 bases, V lost 5 bases, and 4 bases had no gene match. The CDR3 loop spans 15 amino acids. The CDR3 protein is CASSRQGARTGELFF. The CDR3 bases are TGTGCCAGCAGTAGACAGGGGGCGCGCACCGGGGAGCTGTTTTTT.

The chain has TRBV29-1 and TRBJ2-7; 12 bases map to TRBD1. Per the germline V gene, CDR1 is SQVTM and CDR2 is ANQGSEA. This CDR3 contains 15 residues. V was clipped by 7 bases and J by 7 bases; unmatched bases: 14. The DNA for the CDR3 is TGCAGCGCAAAAAGTCCGGGACAGGGGGCCGGAGAGCAGTACTTC. Its protein is CSAKSPGQGAGEQYF.

The chain carries TRBV6-1 and TRBJ2-4; D is possibly TRBD1 (5 bases). The CDR3 totals 15 residues. Germline V gene sequence: CDR1 MNHNS, CDR2 SASEGT. The V and J ends lost 1 base and 2 bases respectively, with 9 bases between them. CDR3 sequence: CASSEVKGTKNIQYF. The DNA of the CDR3 is TGTGCCAGCAGTGAAGTGAAGGGGACCAAAAACATTCAGTACTTC.

About this clone itself: At one end, the junction sequence differs from germline, possibly due to a read error. Other DNA sequences of this sample code for an identical CDR3. The chain joins TRBV5-1 to TRBJ2-2, with D perhaps TRBD1 or TRBD2 (5 bases each). In germline, CDR1 is SGHRS, CDR2 YFSETQ. CDR3 length equals 15 residues. CDR3 sequence (DNA): TGCGCCAGCAGCCTCGAGGGGCCGAACACCGGGGAGCTGTTTTTC. Translating it yields CASSLEGPNTGELFF.

This chain links TRBV7-9 with TRBJ2-1; TRBD1 matches 7 bases. The CDR3 has 16 residues. In germline, CDR1 is SEHNR, CDR2 FQNEAQ (reference sequence). J gave up 1 base and V 5 bases, and 8 bases lay outside the gene matches. CDR3 in amino acids: CASSPGPGGSYNEQFF. CDR3 DNA: TGTGCCAGCAGCCCGGGCCCAGGGGGTTCCTACAATGAGCAGTTCTTC.

V usage is TRBV7-2 and J usage is TRBJ1-4, with 8 bases lining up with TRBD1. Germline CDR1 is SGHTA and CDR2 is FQGNSA. This CDR3 comprises 15 residues. J gave up 4 bases and V 5 bases, and 6 bases lay outside the gene matches. The CDR3 here is CASSPDRGDNEKLFF. In DNA, the CDR3 is TGTGCCAGCAGCCCCGACAGGGGCGATAATGAAAAACTGTTTTTT.

J is TRBJ2-4 and V is TRBV2; D gene ambiguous. Germline CDR1 SNHLY, CDR2 FYNNEI. The germline V and J ends were trimmed by 5 bases and 5 bases, with 16 bases remaining between them. CDR3 length: 15 amino acids. CDR3 amino acids: CASSKDHRGENIQYF. For the CDR3, the DNA is TGTGCCAGCAGTAAAGACCACCGTGGGGAAAACATTCAGTACTTC.